These 20 T cell receptor beta chains share one sample of origin, sequenced in a study of T cells in Graves' hyperthyroidism and ophthalmopathy. What was amplified from RNA transcripts were TCR beta CDR3 regions. First-round RT-PCR with HTBI primers amplified the TCR CDR3 region. TCRdb passed the multiplex PCR reads through MiXCR, listing each CDR3 protein once. The table has 500,000 to 800,000 distinct CDR3 sequences, 14% seen once. The material sequenced was blood. These receptors were obtained from a woman between 45 and 65 years old with Graves' ophthalmopathy.

This clonotype was seen repeatedly, ten times or more. In nucleotides, the CDR3 is TGTGCCAGCAGTTTAGCGGACCCGGGACAGGGGGCTACCCCCCTCCACTTT. Protein: CASSLADPGQGATPLHF. The chain has TRBV12-3 or TRBV12-4 and TRBJ1-6, with TRBD1 identical over 12 bases. This CDR3 has 17 residues. V shed 0 bases and J 13 bases; nucleotides not matched to a gene: 10.

The sample holds many counts of this clonotype. The genes are TRBV7-2 and TRBJ2-3; no clear D. The CDR3 runs to 13 residues. V was clipped by 5 bases and J by 2 bases, with 8 bases between them. Germline values: CDR1 SGHTA, CDR2 FQGNSA. The CDR3 sequence: CASSPGPTDTQYF. CDR3 nucleotide sequence: TGTGCCAGCAGCCCCGGACCCACAGATACGCAGTATTTT.

This clonotype occurred a few times. CDR3 nucleotides: TGTGCCAGCAGCAAAGTGCAGGGTGTAGCGGAAAAACTGTTTTTT. This translates into CASSKVQGVAEKLFF. This chain uses TRBV7-9 with TRBJ1-4; tentative D call: TRBD1 (5 bases). The CDR3 consists of 15 residues. Germline CDR1 and CDR2: SEHNR and FQNEAQ (reference sequence). Trimming stripped 5 bases from V and 8 bases from J, with 18 bases between.

Many counts were recorded for this clonotype. This chain uses TRBV20-1 with TRBJ2-7; D assignment may be TRBD1 or TRBD2 (5 bases each). Looked up from germline, CDR1 is DFQATT and CDR2 is SNEGSKA (reference sequence). The V end lost 4 bases, the J end lost 6 bases, and 22 bases lay between the germline ends. The CDR3 contains 15 residues. The CDR3 coding sequence is TGCAGTGCTAAAGCAACCCCGGGACCCTTCCGCGAGCAGTACTTC. This gives the protein CSAKATPGPFREQYF.

This clonotype was counted at least ten times. V is TRBV29-1 and J is TRBJ1-2, with 7 bases fitting TRBD1. The trim removed 0 bases at V and 3 bases at J, leaving 13 bases unmatched. The CDR3 runs 17 residues. The germline gives CDR1 SQVTM, CDR2 ANQGSEA. DNA of the CDR3: TGCAGCGTTGAAGATTTGGCGACAGGGCGAGGGGACTATGGCTACACCTTC. It specifies CSVEDLATGRGDYGYTF.

The sample holds many counts of this clonotype. The chain employs TRBV28 and TRBJ2-3; TRBD2 aligns across 7 bases. The CDR3 length is 14 residues. Germline V gene sequence: CDR1 MDHEN, CDR2 SYDVKM. V lost 5 bases and J lost 3; bases outside the gene matches: 5. Here the CDR3 reads CASSRDYHTDTQYF. The CDR3 nucleotides are TGTGCCAGCAGTCGGGACTACCATACAGATACGCAGTATTTT.

This clonotype was seen at least ten times. In DNA form, the CDR3 reads TGCGCCAGCAGCCCACGTGGCCTAGGCGACGGGGAGCTGTTTTTT. Its translation is CASSPRGLGDGELFF. This sequence joins TRBV4-3 and TRBJ2-2; unclear D gene. The ends were cut back, 4 bases at V and 7 bases at J, with 16 bases in the middle. Germline CDR1 is LGHNA and CDR2 is YSLEER. CDR3 length: 15 residues.

This clonotype turned up a few times. This chain joins TRBV9 and TRBJ2-1, with D unclear. The CDR3 runs to 17 residues. Germline-derived CDR1 and CDR2 are SGDLS and YYNGEE. V lost 0 bases to trimming and J lost 7 bases, with 20 bases between them. CDR3 bases: TGTGCCAGCAGCGTAGAAACCCCACCAAGTATGAGGAATGAGCAGTTCTTC. Its translation is CASSVETPPSMRNEQFF.

This clonotype has a handful of counts. V and J are TRBV2 and TRBJ2-5; D is possibly TRBD1 or TRBD2 (6 bases each). This CDR3 has 11 residues. CDR1 is SNHLY, CDR2 FYNNEI, per germline. For the CDR3, the DNA is TGTGCTAGGGGGGCTGCGGGGACCCAGTACTTC. Encoded protein: CARGAAGTQYF.

This chain joins TRBV7-9 and TRBJ2-2; D is possibly TRBD1 or TRBD2 (6 bases each). Trimming removed 4 bases from V and 2 bases from J, with 14 bases in between. Germline loops: CDR1 SEHNR, CDR2 FQNEAQ (reference sequence). The CDR3 extends over 16 amino acids. The CDR3 DNA sequence: TGTGCCAGCAGCTGGGGGGCTAGCAGAAACACCGGGGAGCTGTTTTTT. Translating it yields CASSWGASRNTGELFF.

The chain employs TRBV28 and TRBJ2-3, with TRBD2 matching over 13 bases. The CDR3 runs to 13 residues. The trim removed 11 bases at V and 6 bases at J, leaving 5 bases unmatched. Looked up from germline, CDR1 is MDHEN and CDR2 is SYDVKM. CDR3 in amino acids: CAGRTSGSDTQYF. CDR3 bases: TGTGCCGGCCGGACTAGCGGGAGTGATACGCAGTATTTT.

This clonotype came up a few times. The chain uses TRBV28 and TRBJ2-1; unclear D gene. V lost 5 bases to trimming and J lost 0 bases, with 14 bases between them. This CDR3 has 16 residues. Germline CDR1 is MDHEN and CDR2 is SYDVKM. The CDR3 loop reads CASSKLDWISYNEQFF. In nucleotides, the CDR3 is TGTGCCAGCAGTAAACTTGACTGGATCTCCTACAATGAGCAGTTCTTC.

This clonotype was found many times. The chain employs TRBV2 and TRBJ1-5; 7 bases match TRBD1. This CDR3 region has 14 residues. Germline trimming cut 6 bases from V and 6 bases from J; bases unmatched to any gene: 8. Germline-derived CDR1 and CDR2 are SNHLY and FYNNEI. CDR3 DNA: TGTGCCAGCAGCAAAGACAGGGCGAGTCAGCCCCAGCATTTT. Translation: CASSKDRASQPQHF.

The chain has TRBV6-1 and TRBJ2-3; TRBD1 agrees at 9 bases. There are 16 residues in the CDR3. Germline V lookup: CDR1 MNHNS, CDR2 SASEGT. The J segment lost 9 bases and the V segment lost 2 bases, leaving 12 bases of the junction unmatched. The CDR3 sequence is CASSEREGQGRKTQYF. CDR3 DNA: TGTGCCAGCAGTGAAAGGGAAGGACAGGGGAGGAAAACGCAGTATTTT.

In its sample, this clonotype was seen many times. The chain is built from TRBV19 and TRBJ1-5; tentatively, D is TRBD1 (6 bases). Germline V gene data show CDR1 as LNHDA and CDR2 as SQIVND (reference sequence). The CDR3 loop spans 16 amino acids. Trimming removed 4 bases at V and 7 bases at J, with 20 bases between. For the CDR3, the DNA is TGTGCCAGTAGTACGCCCTACACCTCCCAGGGGCAGCCCCAGCATTTT. This sequence encodes CASSTPYTSQGQPQHF.

This clonotype was counted between two and nine times. DNA of the CDR3: TGTGCCAGCAGCCAAGTGGTTCAGGGGGCGCGTCACAATGAGCAGTTCTTC. Translating gives CASSQVVQGARHNEQFF. V gene TRBV4-2 combines with J gene TRBJ2-1; 8 nucleotides line up with TRBD1. Germline lookup yields CDR1 LGHNA and CDR2 YNFKEQ. CDR3 length equals 17 residues. V trimming: 1 base; J trimming: 5 bases; junction bases outside the gene matches: 10.

This clonotype came up many times. The rearrangement joins TRBV7-8 to TRBJ2-3; 7 bases map to TRBD2. CDR1 SGHVS and CDR2 FQNEAQ come from the germline V gene. The V and J ends lost 5 bases and 4 bases, in that order; junction bases with no gene match: 12. The CDR3 is 16 amino acids. For the CDR3, the DNA is TGTGCCAGCAGCGTCGAGAGGTTGGGGAGGGCAGATACGCAGTATTTT. This encodes CASSVERLGRADTQYF.

Ten or more counts support this clonotype. The genes are TRBV13 and TRBJ1-6; D remains ambiguous. The CDR3 totals 14 residues. CDR1 and CDR2 (germline): PRHDT, FYEKMQ (reference sequence). Trimming stripped 1 base from V and 6 bases from J, with 7 bases between. DNA of the CDR3: TGTGCCAGCAGCTTAGACAGAATTAATTCACCCCTCCACTTT. Its translation: CASSLDRINSPLHF.

This clonotype was observed at least ten times. The chain couples TRBV6-5 to TRBJ1-2; D is possibly TRBD1 (5 bases). This CDR3 is 13 amino acids long. From germline, CDR1 is MNHEY and CDR2 SVGAGI. Trimming removed 2 bases from V and 5 bases from J, with 9 bases in between. The CDR3 DNA follows: TGTGCCAGCAGTTACATGGGGCTGTATGGCTACACCTTC. This gives the protein CASSYMGLYGYTF.

The chain uses TRBV5-1 and TRBJ2-7; D not certain. The germline V gene encodes CDR1 SGHRS and CDR2 YFSETQ. The CDR3 loop spans 15 amino acids. The V gene lost 0 bases and the J gene lost 0 bases, with 10 bases spanning the gap. CDR3 DNA sequence: TGCGCCAGCAGCTTGGTGGGGATTCCCTCCTACGAGCAGTACTTC. Amino acid sequence: CASSLVGIPSYEQYF.